This paragraph reports one TCR beta chain. The record originates from a study of blood T cell repertoires in COVID-19. Study context: The United States, Italy and Spain supplied acute and convalescent COVID-19 samples. The analysed material was cDNA or gDNA that came from T cells, B-cell-depleted T cells, or PBMCs.

Enrollees, about 18 to 90 years old, lived in approximately 25 US areas. Authors' data handling: Nucleated cell number was recorded as an estimate derived from reference gene primer amplification. Some clones are missing from TCRdb's copy, which holds only in-frame ones; the method was immunoSEQ multiplex PCR. That table gives V, J and clone size, and the DNA gave D and trimming. The profile shows around 260,000 clones, approximately 79% of them singletons. This clonotype originated in a man aged 30 to 45 with acute COVID-19. The sample consisted of PBMCs or T cells enriched from blood (not recorded which).

The CDR3 nucleotides read TGTGCCAGCAGCGAGGGATTTGGGAGGGTTCAGCCCCAGCATTTT. Its protein product is CASSEGFGRVQPQHF. The genes are TRBV3-1 (or the pseudogene TRBV3-2) and TRBJ1-5; D not certain. Trimming took 5 bases from V and 6 from J, leaving 17 bases between them. The CDR3 is made up of 15 amino acids. Germline CDR1 LGHDT, CDR2 YNNKEL (reference sequence).